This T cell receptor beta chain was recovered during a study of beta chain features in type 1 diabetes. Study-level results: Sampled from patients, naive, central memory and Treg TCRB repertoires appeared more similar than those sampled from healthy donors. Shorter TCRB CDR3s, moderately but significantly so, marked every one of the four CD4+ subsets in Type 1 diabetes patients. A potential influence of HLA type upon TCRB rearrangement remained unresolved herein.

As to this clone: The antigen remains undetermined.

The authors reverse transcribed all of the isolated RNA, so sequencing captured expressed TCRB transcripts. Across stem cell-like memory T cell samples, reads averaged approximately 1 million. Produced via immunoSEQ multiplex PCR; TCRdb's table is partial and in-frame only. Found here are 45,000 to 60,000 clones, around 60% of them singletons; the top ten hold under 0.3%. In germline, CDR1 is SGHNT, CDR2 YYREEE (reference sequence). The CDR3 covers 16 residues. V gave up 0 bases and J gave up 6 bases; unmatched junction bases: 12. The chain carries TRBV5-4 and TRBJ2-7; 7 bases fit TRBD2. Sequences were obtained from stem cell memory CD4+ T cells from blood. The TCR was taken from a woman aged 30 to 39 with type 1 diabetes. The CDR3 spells CASSLAVMGGSGEQYF. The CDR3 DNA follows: TGTGCCAGCAGCTTGGCGGTTATGGGCGGGAGTGGCGAGCAGTACTTC.